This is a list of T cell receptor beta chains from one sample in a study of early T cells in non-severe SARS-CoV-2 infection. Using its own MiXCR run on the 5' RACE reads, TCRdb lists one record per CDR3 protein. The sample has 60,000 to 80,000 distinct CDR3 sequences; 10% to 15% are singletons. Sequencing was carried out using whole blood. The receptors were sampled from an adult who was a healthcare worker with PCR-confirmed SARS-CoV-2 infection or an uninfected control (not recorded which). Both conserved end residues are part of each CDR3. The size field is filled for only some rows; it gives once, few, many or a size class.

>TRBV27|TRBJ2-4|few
CAGSILAKNIQYF
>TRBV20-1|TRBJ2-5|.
CSASHQQPQETQYF
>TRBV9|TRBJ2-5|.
CASSLRQGQETQYF
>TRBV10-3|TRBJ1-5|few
CAISLGDDNQPQHF
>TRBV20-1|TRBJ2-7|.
CSARVLAKSYEQYF
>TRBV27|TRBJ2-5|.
CASSLGLAGSQETQYF
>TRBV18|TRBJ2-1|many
CASSPPGLAGYNEQFF
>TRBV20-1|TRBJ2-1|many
CSARDPSLNPYNEQFF
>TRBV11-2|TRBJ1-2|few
CASSPVGAGYTF
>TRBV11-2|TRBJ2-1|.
CASSFSGGVRNEQFF
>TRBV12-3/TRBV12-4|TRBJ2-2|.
CASSTNTGELFF
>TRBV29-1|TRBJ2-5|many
CSGLAGQETQYF
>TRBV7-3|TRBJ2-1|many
CASSPTGGYNEQFF
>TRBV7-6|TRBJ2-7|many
CASSLGGSEQYF
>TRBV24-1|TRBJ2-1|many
CATSELAGSNEQFF
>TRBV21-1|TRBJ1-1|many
CASSKDRGWDTEAFF
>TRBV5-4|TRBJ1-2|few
CASSLRQTPDYTF
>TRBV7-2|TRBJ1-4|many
CASSLGGTGRMEKLFF
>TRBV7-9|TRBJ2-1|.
CASSLPGRGNEQFF
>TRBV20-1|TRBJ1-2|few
CSAPGGGYGYTF
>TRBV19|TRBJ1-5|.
CASQRRQGLPQHF
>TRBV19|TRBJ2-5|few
CASSITSGSEGETQYF
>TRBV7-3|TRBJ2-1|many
CASSPGTSGSNEQFF
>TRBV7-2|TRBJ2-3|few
CASKQGVNTQYF
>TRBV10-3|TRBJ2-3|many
CALAGQGEDTQYF
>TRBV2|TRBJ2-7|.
CASSGQYEQYF
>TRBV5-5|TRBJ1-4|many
CASSLGRTATNEKLFF
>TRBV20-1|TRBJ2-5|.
CSAPGVGSGTQYF
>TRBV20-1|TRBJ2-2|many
CSARRGRAGELFF
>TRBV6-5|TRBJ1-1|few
CASRRRDLSDQNTEAFF
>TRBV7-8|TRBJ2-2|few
CASSLGSSGFTGELFF
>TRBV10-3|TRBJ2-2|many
CAIGPRDRGRHGELFF
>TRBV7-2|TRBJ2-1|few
CASRTGTPNEQFF
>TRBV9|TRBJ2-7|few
CASSVGGSGNEQYF
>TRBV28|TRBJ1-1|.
CASGDRTTEAFF
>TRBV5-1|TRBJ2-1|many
CASSLRAGGTQSYNEQFF
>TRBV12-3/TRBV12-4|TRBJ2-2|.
CASSLALFRSGELFF
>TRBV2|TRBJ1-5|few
CASSGQGSVSNQPQHF
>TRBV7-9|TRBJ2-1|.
CACPGTSPYEQFF
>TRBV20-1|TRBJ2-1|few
CSAPHLSGNYNEQFF
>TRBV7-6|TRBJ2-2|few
CASSLLVAELANTGELFF
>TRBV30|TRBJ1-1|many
CAWRLVQGRTEAFF
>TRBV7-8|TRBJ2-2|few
CASSSKVATSGTGELFF
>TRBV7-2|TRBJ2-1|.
CASSFAKSSYNEQFF
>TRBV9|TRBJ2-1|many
CASSVAREDEQFF
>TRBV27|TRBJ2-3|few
CASKPRGTSGWGQDTQYF
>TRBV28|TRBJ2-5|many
CASSFNVGGRVETQYF
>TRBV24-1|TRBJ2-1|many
CATSDPTGGAAGNEQFF
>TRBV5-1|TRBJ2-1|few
CASSLDPSGSINEQFF
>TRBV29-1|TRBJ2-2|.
CSVSVLAGDAGELFF
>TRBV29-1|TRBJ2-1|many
CSVENPTAGYVNEQFF
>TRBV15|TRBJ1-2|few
CATSRDGGTGGNYGYTF
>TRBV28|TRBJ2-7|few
CASFTSGVSYEQYF
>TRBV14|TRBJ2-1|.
CASSHPTVERGLYNEQFF
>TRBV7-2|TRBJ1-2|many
CASSSQGYSGYTF
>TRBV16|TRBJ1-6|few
CASSQSTDSKGPLHF
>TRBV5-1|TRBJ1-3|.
CASSLMRTSGNTIYF
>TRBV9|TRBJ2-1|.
CASSVSGLAYNEQFF
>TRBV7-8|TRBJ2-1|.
CASSTMGGTLNNEQFF